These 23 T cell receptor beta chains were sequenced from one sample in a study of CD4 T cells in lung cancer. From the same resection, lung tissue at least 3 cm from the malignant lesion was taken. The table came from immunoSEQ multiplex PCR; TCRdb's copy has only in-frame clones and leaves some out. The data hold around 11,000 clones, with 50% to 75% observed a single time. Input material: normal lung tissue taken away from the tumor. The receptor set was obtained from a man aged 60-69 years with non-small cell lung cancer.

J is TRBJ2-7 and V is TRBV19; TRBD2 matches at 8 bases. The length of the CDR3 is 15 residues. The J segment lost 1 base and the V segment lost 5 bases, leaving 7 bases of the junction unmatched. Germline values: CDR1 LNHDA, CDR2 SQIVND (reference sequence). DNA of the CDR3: TGTGCCAGTAGTCTATCCGGGACTAGATCCTACGAGCAGTACTTC. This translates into CASSLSGTRSYEQYF.

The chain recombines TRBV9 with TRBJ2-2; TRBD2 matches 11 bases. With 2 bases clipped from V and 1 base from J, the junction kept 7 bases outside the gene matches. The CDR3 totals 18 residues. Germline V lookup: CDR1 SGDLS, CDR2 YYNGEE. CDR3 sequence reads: CASSVGLAVGGNTGELFF. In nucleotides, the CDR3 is TGTGCCAGCAGCGTGGGACTAGCGGTTGGTGGGAACACCGGGGAGCTGTTTTTT.

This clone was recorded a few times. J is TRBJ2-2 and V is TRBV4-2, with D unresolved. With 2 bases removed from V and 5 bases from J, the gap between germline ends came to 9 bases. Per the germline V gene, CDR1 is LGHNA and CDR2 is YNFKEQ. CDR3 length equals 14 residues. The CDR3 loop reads CASSQFPSTGELFF. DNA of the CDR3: TGTGCCAGCAGCCAATTTCCTTCTACCGGGGAGCTGTTTTTT.

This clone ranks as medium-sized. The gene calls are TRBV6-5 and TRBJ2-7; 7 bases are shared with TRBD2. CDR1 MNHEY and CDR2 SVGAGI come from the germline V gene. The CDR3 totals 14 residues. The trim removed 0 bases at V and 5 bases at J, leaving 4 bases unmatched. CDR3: CASSYSGLRDEQYF. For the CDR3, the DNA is TGTGCCAGCAGTTACTCGGGACTACGGGACGAGCAGTACTTC.

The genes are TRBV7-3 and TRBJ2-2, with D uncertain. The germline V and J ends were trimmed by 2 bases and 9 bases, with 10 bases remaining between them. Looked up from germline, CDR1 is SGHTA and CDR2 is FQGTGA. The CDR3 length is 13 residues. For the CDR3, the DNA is TGTGCCAGCAGCTTATTCCCAGAAAGGGAGCTGTTTTTT. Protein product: CASSLFPERELFF.

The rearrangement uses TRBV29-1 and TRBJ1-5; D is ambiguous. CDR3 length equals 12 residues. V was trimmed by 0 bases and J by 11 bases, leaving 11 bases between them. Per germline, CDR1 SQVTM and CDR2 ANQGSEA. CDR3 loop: CSVEDSGATQHF. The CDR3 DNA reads TGCAGCGTTGAAGACTCAGGCGCGACCCAGCATTTT.

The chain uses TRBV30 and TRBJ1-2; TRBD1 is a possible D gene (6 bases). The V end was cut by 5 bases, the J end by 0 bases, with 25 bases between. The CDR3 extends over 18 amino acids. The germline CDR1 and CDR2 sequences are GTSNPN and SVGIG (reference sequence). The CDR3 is CAWSPNLGQSKANYGYTF. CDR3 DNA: TGTGCCTGGTCACCTAACCTCGGACAGAGTAAAGCTAACTATGGCTACACCTTC. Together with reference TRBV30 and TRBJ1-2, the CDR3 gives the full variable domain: SQTIHQWPATLVQPVGSPLSLECTVEGTSNPNLYWYRQAAGRGLQLLFYSVGIGQISSEVPQNLSASRPQDRQFILSSKKLLLSDSGFYLCAWSPNLGQSKANYGYTFGSGTRLTVV.

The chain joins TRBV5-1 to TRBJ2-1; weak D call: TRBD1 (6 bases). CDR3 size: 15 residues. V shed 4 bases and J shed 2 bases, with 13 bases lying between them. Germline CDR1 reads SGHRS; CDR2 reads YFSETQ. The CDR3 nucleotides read TGCGCCAGCAGCGAGCAGGGGAACCCCTACAATGAGCAGTTCTTC. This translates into CASSEQGNPYNEQFF.

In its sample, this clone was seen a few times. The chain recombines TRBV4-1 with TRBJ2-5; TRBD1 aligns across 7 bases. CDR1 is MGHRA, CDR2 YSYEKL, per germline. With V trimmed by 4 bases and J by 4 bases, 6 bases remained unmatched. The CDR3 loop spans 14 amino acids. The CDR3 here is CASSPEQGPETQYF. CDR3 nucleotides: TGCGCCAGCAGCCCAGAACAGGGGCCAGAGACCCAGTACTTC.

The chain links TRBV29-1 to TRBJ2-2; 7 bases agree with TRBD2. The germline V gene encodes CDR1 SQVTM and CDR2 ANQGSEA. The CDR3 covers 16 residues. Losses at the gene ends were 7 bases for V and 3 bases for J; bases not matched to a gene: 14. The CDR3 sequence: CSAPMPGGGDTGELFF. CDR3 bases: TGCAGCGCCCCCATGCCGGGTGGGGGGGACACCGGGGAGCTGTTTTTT.

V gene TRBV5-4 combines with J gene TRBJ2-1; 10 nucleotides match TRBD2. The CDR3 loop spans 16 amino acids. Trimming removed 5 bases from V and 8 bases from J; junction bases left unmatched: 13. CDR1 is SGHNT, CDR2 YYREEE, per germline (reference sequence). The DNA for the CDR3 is TGTGCCAGCAGGGGGGGGCAGATAGCGGGAGGCGATGAGCAGTTCTTC. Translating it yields CASRGGQIAGGDEQFF.

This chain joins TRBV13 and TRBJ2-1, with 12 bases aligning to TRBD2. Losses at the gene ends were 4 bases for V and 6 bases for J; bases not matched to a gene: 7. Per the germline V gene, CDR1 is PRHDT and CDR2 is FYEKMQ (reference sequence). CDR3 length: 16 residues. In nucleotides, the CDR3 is TGTGCCAGCAGCTCTAGGACTAGCGGGACTCTCAATGAGCAGTTCTTC. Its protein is CASSSRTSGTLNEQFF.

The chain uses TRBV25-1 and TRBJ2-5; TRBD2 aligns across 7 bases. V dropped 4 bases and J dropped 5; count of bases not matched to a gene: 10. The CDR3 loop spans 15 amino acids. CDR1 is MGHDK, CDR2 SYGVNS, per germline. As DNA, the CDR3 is TGTGCCAGCAGTGGGGCGGGAGCTGTAGGGGAGACCCAGTACTTC. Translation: CASSGAGAVGETQYF.

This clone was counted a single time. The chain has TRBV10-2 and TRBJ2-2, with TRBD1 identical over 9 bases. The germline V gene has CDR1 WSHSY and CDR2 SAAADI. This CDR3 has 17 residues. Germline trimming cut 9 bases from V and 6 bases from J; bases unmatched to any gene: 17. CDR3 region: CARPAPGRDRVPGELFF. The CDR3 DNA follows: TGCGCCAGACCGGCCCCTGGACGGGACAGGGTTCCCGGGGAGCTGTTTTTT.

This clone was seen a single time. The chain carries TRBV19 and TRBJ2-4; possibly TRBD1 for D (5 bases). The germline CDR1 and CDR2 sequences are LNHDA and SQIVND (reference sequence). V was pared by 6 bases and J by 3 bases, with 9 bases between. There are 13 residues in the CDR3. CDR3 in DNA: TGTGCCAGTAGCCAGGGATACAAAAACATTCAGTACTTC. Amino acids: CASSQGYKNIQYF.

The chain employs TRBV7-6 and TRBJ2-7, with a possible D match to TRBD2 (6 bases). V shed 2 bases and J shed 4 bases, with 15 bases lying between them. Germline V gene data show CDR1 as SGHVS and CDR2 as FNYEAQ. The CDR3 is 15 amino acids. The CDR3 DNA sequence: TGTGCCAGCAGCTTATACACGGGAGCTGAGTACGAGCAGTACTTC. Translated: CASSLYTGAEYEQYF.

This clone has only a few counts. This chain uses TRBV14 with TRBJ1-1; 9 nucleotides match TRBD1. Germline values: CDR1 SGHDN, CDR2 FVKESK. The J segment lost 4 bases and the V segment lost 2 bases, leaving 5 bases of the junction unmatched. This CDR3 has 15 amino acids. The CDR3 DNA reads TGTGCCAGCAGCCAACTTGGACAGGGGATCACTGAAGCTTTCTTT. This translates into CASSQLGQGITEAFF. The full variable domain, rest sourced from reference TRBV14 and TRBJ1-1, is EAGVTQFPSHSVIEKGQTVTLRCDPISGHDNLYWYRRVMGKEIKFLLHFVKESKQDESGMPNNRFLAERTGGTYSTLKVQPAELEDSGVYFCASSQLGQGITEAFFGQGTRLTVV.

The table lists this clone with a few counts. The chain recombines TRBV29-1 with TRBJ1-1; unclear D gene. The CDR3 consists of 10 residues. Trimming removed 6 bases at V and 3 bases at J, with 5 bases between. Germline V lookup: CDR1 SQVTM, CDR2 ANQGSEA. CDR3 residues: CSVRHTEAFF. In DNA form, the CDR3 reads TGCAGCGTGAGGCACACTGAAGCTTTCTTT.

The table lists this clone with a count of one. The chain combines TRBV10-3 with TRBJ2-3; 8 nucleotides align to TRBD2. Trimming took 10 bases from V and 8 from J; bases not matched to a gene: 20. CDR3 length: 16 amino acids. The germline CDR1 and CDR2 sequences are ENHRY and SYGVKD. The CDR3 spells CANRASTSEGVGTQYF. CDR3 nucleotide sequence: TGTGCCAACAGGGCCTCGACTAGCGAGGGGGTAGGTACGCAGTATTTT.

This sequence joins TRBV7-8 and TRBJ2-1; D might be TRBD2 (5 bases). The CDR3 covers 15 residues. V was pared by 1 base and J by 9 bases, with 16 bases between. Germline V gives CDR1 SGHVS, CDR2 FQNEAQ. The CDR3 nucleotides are TGTGCCAGCAGCTTAGAGGCTAAACGACGGGGTGAGCAGTTCTTC. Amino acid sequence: CASSLEAKRRGEQFF.

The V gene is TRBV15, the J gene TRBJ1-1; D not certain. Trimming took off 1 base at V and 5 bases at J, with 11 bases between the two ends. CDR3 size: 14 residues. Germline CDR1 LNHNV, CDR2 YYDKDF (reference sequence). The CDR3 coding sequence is TGTGCCACCAGCAGAGGACTCGGGAAAACTGAAGCTTTCTTT. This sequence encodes CATSRGLGKTEAFF.

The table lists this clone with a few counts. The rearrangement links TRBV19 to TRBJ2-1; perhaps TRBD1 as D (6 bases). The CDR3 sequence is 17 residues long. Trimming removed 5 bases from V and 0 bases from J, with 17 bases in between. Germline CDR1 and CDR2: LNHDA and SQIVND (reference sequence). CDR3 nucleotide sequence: TGTGCCAGTAGTTACACAGGGCCGGGGAGCTCCTACAATGAGCAGTTCTTC. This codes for CASSYTGPGSSYNEQFF.

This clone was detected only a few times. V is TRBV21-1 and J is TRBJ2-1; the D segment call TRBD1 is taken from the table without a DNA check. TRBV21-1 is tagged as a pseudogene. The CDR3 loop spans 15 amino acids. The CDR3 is CASSSRTVPAGEQFF. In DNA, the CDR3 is TGTGCCAGCAGCTCCCGGACAGTCCCCGCCGGGGAGCAGTTCTTC.